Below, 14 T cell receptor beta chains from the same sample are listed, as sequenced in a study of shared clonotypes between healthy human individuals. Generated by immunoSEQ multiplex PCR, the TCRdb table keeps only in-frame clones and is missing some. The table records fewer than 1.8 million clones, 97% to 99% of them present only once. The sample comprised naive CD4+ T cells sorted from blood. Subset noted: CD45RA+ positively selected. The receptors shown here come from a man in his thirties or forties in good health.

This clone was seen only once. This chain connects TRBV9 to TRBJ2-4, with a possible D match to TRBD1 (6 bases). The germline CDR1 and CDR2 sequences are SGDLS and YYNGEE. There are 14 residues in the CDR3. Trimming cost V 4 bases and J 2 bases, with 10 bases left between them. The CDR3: CASSPTGTKNIQYF. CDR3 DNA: TGTGCCAGCAGCCCAACAGGGACCAAAAACATTCAGTACTTC.

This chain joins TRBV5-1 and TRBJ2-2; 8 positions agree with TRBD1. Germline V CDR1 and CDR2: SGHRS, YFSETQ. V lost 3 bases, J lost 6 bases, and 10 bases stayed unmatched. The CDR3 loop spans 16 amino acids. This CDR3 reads CASSSNGQGLSGELFF. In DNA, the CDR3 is TGCGCCAGCAGCTCGAACGGACAGGGATTGTCCGGGGAGCTGTTTTTT.

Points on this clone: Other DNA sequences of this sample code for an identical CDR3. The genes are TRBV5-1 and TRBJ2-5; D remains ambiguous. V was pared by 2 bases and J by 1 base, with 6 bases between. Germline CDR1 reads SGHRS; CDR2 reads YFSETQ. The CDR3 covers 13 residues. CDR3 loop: CASSLTPQETQYF. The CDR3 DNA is TGCGCCAGCAGCTTAACCCCCCAAGAGACCCAGTACTTC.

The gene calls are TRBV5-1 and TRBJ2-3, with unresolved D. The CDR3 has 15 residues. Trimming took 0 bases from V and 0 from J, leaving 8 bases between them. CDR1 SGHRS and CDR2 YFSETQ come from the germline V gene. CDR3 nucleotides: TGCGCCAGCAGCTTGGAACCGGCTAGCACAGATACGCAGTATTTT. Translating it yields CASSLEPASTDTQYF.

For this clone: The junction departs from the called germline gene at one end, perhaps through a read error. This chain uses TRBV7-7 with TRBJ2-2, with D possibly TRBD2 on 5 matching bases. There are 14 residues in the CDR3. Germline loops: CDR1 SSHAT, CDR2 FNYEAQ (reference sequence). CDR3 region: CASSPDYNTGELFF. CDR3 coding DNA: TGTGCTAGCAGCCCAGACTACAACACCGGGGAGCTGTTTTTT. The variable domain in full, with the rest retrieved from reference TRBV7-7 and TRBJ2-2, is GAGVSQSPRYKVTKRGQDVTLRCDPISSHATLYWYQQALGQGPEFLTYFNYEAQPDKSGLPSDRFSAERPEGSISTLTIQRTEQRDSAMYRCASSPDYNTGELFFGEGSRLTVL.

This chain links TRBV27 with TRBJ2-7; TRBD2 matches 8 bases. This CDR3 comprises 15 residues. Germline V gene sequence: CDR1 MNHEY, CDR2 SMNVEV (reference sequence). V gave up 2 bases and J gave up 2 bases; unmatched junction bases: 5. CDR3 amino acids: CASSLVREGTYEQYF. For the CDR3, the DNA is TGTGCCAGCAGTTTAGTACGGGAGGGTACCTACGAGCAGTACTTC.

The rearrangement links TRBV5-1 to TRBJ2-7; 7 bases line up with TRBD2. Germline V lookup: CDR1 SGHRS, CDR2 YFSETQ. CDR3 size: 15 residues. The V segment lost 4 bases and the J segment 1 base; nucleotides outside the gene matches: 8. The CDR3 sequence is CASSVKRDPSYEQYF. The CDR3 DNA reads TGCGCCAGCAGCGTGAAGCGGGACCCTTCCTACGAGCAGTACTTC.

CDR3 coding DNA: TGTGCCAGCAGCCCTAACACCGCGACGCAGTATTTT. This encodes CASSPNTATQYF. The rearrangement uses TRBV7-2 and TRBJ2-3; D is ambiguous. V lost 5 bases, J lost 9 bases, and 12 bases lay in between. This CDR3 region has 12 residues. Germline V gives CDR1 SGHTA, CDR2 FQGNSA. Full variable domain (missing parts from reference TRBV7-2 and TRBJ2-3): GAGVSQSPSNKVTEKGKDVELRCDPISGHTALYWYRQSLGQGLEFLIYFQGNSAPDKSGLPSDRFSAERTGGSVSTLTIQRTQQEDSAVYLCASSPNTATQYFGPGTRLTVL.

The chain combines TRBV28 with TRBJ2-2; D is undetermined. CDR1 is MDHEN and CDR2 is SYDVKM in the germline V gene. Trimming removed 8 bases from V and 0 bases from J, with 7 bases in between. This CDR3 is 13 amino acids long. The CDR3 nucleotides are TGTGCCAGCGACGCCGCGAACACCGGGGAGCTGTTTTTT. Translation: CASDAANTGELFF.

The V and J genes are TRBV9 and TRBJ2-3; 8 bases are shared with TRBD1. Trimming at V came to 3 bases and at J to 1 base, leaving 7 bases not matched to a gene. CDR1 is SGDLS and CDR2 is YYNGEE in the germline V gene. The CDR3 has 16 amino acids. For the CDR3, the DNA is TGTGCCAGCAGCGAGGCAGGGGGCCGAGGCACAGATACGCAGTATTTT. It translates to CASSEAGGRGTDTQYF.

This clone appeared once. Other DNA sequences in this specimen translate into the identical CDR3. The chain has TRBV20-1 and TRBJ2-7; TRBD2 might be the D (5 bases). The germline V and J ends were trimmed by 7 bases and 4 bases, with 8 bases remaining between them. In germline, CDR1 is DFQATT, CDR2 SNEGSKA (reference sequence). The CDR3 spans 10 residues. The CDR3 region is CSGGRYEQYF. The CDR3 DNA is TGCAGTGGAGGGCGGTACGAGCAGTACTTC.

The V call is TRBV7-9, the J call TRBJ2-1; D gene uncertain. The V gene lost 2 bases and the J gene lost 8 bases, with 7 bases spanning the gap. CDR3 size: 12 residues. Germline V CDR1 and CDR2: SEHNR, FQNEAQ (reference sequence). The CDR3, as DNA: TGTGCCAGCAGCTTAATTGAGGATGAGCAGTTCTTC. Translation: CASSLIEDEQFF. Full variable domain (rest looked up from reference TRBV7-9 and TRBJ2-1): DTGVSQNPRHKITKRGQNVTFRCDPISEHNRLYWYRQTLGQGPEFLTYFQNEAQLEKSRLLSDRFSAERPKGSFSTLEIQRTEQGDSAMYLCASSLIEDEQFFGPGTRLTVL.

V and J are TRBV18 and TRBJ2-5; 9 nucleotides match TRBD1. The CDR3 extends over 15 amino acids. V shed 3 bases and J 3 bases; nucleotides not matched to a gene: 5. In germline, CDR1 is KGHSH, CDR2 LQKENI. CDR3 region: CASSPRDRVKETQYF. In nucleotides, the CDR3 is TGTGCCAGCTCACCTCGGGACAGGGTAAAAGAGACCCAGTACTTC.

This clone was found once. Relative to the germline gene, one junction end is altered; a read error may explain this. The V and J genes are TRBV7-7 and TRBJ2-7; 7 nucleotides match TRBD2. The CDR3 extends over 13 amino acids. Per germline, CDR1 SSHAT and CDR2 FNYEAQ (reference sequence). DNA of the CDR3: TGTGCTAGCAGCTCTGGACTAGCCTACGAGCAGTACTTC. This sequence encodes CASSSGLAYEQYF.